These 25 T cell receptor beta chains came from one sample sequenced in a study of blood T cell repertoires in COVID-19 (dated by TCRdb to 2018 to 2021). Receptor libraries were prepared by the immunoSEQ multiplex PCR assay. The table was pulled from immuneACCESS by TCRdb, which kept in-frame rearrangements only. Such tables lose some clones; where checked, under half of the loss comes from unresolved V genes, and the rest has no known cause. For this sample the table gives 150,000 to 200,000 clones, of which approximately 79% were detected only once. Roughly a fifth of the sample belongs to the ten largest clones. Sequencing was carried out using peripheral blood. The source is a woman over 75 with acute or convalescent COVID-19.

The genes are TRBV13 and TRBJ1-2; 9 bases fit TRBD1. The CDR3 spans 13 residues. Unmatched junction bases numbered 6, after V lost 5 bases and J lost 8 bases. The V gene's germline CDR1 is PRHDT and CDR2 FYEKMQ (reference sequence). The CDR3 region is CASSPGTGRGYTF. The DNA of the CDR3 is TGTGCCAGCAGCCCCGGGACAGGGAGAGGCTACACCTTC.

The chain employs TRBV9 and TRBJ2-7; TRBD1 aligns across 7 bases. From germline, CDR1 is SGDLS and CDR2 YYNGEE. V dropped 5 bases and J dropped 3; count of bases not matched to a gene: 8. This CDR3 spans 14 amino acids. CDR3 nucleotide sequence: TGTGCCAGCAGTACAGGGGTAGTGGACTACGAGCAGTACTTC. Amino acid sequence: CASSTGVVDYEQYF.

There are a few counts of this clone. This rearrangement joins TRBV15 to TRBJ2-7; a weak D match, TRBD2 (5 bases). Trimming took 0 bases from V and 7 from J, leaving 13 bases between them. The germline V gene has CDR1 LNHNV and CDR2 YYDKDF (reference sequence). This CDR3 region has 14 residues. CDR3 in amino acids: CATSRDHLAPEQYF. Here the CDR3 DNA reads TGTGCCACCAGCAGAGATCATTTAGCGCCAGAGCAGTACTTC.

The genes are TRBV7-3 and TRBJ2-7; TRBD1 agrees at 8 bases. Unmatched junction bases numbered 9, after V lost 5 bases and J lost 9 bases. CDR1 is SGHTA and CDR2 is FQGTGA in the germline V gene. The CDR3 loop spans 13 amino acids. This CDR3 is CASSTSTGAMQYF. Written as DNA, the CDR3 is TGTGCCAGCAGCACCTCGACAGGGGCCATGCAGTACTTC.

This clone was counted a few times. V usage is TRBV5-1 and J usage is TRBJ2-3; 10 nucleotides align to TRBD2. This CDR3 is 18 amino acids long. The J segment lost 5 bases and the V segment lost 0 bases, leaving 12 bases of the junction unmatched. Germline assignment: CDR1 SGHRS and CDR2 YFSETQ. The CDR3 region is CASSLGFTSGVLGDTQYF. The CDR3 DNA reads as TGCGCCAGCAGCTTGGGATTCACTAGCGGGGTTCTGGGAGATACGCAGTATTTT.

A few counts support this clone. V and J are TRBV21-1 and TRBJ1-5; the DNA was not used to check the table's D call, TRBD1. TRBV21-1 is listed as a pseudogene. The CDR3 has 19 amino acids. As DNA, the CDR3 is TGTGCCAGCAGCAAAGACCCAGGGGCTGAATCCTACGGCAATCAGCCCCAGCATTTT. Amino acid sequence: CASSKDPGAESYGNQPQHF.

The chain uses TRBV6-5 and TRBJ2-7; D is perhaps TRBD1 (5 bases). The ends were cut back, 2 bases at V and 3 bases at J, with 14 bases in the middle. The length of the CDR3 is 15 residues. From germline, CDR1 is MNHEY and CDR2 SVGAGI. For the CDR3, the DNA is TGTGCCAGCAGTTACGCAAGACAGAAACACTACGAGCAGTACTTC. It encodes CASSYARQKHYEQYF.

The CDR3 region has the DNA TGCGCCAGCAGCTTAATTGGGACAGACTATGGCTACACCTTC. This encodes CASSLIGTDYGYTF. The chain links TRBV5-1 to TRBJ1-2; 7 nucleotides align to TRBD1. Germline CDR1 is SGHRS and CDR2 is YFSETQ. With 2 bases clipped from V and 3 bases from J, the junction kept 4 bases outside the gene matches. This CDR3 spans 14 amino acids.

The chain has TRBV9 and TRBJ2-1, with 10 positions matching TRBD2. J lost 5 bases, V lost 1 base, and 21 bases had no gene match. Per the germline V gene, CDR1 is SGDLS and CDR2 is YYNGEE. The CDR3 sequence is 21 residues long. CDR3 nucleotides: TGTGCCAGCAGCGTAATCTCGCTTGTGCTCGTGGCTAGCGGGAGTGACAATGAGCAGTTCTTC. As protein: CASSVISLVLVASGSDNEQFF.

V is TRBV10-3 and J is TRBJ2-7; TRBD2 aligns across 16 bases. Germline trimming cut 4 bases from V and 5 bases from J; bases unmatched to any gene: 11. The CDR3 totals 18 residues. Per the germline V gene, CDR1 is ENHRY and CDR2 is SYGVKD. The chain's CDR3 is CAISVTSGTSGRANEQYF. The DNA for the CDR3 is TGTGCCATCAGTGTTACCTCCGGGACTAGCGGGAGGGCCAACGAGCAGTACTTC.

The CDR3 here is CASSLEGPYNSPLHF. CDR3 nucleotides: TGCGCCAGCAGCTTGGAGGGGCCTTATAATTCACCCCTCCACTTT. This chain connects TRBV5-1 to TRBJ1-6, with TRBD1 as a possible D gene (5 bases). V shed 0 bases and J shed 4 bases, with 8 bases lying between them. This CDR3 is built from 15 residues. Germline CDR1 and CDR2: SGHRS and YFSETQ.

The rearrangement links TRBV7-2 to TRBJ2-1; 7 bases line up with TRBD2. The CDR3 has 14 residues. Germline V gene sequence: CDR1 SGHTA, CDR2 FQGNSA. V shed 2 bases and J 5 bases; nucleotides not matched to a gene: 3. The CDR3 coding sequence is TGTGCCAGCAGCTTAAGCGGGGCCAACAATGAGCAGTTCTTC. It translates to CASSLSGANNEQFF.

In DNA, the CDR3 is TGTGCCAGCAGTGAACGTAGCGGGAGTAAGGACGAGCAGTACTTC. It is translated as CASSERSGSKDEQYF. The rearrangement uses TRBV6-1 and TRBJ2-7; TRBD2 matches at 9 bases. The CDR3 spans 15 residues. Germline values: CDR1 MNHNS, CDR2 SASEGT. J lost 5 bases, V lost 2 bases, and 7 bases had no gene match.

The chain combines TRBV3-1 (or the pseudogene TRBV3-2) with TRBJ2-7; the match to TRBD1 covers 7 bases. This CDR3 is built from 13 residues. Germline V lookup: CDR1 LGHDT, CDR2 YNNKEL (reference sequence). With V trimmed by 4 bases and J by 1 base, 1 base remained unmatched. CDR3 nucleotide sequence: TGTGCCAGCAGCCGGGACAGTTCCTACGAGCAGTACTTC. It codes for CASSRDSSYEQYF.

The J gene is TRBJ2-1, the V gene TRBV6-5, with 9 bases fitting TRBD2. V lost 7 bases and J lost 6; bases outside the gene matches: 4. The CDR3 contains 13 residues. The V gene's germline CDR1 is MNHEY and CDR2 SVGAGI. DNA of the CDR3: TGTGCCAGCACTGGCGGGAGGGTCAATGAGCAGTTCTTC. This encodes CASTGGRVNEQFF.

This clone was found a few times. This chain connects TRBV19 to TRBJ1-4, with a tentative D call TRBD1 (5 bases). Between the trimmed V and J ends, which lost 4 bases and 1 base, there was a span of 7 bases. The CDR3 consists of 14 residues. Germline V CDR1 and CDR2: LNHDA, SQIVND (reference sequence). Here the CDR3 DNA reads TGTGCCAGTAGTACGACAGTAACTAATGAAAAACTGTTTTTT. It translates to CASSTTVTNEKLFF.

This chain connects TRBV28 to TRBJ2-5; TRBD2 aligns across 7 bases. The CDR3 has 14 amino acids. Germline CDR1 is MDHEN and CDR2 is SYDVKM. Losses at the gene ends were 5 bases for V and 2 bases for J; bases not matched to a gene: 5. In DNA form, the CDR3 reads TGTGCCAGCAGTAAATGGGGGGGACAAGAGACCCAGTACTTC. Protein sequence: CASSKWGGQETQYF.

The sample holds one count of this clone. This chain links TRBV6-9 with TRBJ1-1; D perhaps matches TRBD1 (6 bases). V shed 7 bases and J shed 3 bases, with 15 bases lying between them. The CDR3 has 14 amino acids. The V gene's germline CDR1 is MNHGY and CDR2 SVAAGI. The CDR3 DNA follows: TGTGCCAGCACCCCACAGGGCTGGGACACTGAAGCTTTCTTT. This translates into CASTPQGWDTEAFF.

The CDR3 DNA reads as TGTGCCACCAGCAGAGAACAGGGGAGGGCTTTCTTT. Encoded protein: CATSREQGRAFF. The chain links TRBV15 to TRBJ1-1; 7 nucleotides match TRBD1. J was trimmed by 11 bases and V by 0 bases; bases with no gene match: 3. Germline V gene lookup returns CDR1 LNHNV and CDR2 YYDKDF (reference sequence). The CDR3 has 12 residues. Filled out from reference TRBV15 and TRBJ1-1, the complete variable domain reads DAMVIQNPRYQVTQFGKPVTLSCSQTLNHNVMYWYQQKSSQAPKLLFHYYDKDFNNEADTPDNFQSRRPNTSFCFLDIRSPGLGDTAMYLCATSREQGRAFFGQGTRLTVV.

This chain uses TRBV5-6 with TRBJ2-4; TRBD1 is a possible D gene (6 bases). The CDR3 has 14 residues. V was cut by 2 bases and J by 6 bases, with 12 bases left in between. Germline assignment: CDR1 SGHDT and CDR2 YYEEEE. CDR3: CASSFGGRLNIQYF. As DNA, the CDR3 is TGTGCCAGCAGCTTTGGGGGCAGATTAAACATTCAGTACTTC.

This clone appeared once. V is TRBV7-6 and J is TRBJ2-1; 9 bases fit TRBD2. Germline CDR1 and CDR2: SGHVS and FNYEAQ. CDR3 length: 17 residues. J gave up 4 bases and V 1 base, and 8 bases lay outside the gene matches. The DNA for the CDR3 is TGTGCCAGCAGCTTAGTCGGAGCGGGAGGTGTATACAATGAGCAGTTCTTC. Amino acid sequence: CASSLVGAGGVYNEQFF.

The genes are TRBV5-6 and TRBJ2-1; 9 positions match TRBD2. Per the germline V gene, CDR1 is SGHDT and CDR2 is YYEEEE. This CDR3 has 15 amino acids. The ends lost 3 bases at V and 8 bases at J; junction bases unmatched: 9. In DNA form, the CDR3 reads TGTGCCAGCAGCTCTGTAGCGGGAGATAAATATGAGCAGTTCTTC. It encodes CASSSVAGDKYEQFF.

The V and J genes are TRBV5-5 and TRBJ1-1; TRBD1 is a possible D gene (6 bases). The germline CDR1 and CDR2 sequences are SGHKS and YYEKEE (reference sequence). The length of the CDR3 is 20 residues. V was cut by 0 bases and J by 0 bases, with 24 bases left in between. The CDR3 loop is CASSLDLRGHGFFMNTEAFF. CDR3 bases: TGTGCCAGCAGCTTGGATCTCCGGGGACACGGATTCTTTATGAACACTGAAGCTTTCTTT.

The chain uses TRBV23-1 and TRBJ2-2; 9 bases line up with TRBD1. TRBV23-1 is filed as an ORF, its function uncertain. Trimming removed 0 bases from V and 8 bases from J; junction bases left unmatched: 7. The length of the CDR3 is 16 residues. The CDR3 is CASSQSTQGAWGELFF. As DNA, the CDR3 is TGCGCCAGCAGTCAATCGACACAGGGGGCGTGGGGGGAGCTGTTTTTT.

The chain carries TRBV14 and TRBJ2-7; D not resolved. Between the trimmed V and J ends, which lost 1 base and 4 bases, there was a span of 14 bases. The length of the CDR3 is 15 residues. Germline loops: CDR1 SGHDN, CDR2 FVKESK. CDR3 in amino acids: CASSQAPSSLYEQYF. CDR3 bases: TGTGCCAGCAGCCAAGCTCCTAGTTCCCTTTACGAGCAGTACTTC.